The 15 T cell receptor beta chains below all came from one sample that was sequenced in a study of blood T cell repertoires in COVID-19 (dated by TCRdb to 2018 to 2020). Library preparation used the immunoSEQ multiplex PCR assay. TCRdb provides this immuneACCESS table in a form limited to in-frame rearrangements. Some clones are lacking; in checked studies, under half of them reflect an unresolved V gene, and why the rest are absent is not known. In this sample the table shows about 290,000 clones, approximately 89% of which occur a single time. The biggest ten clones account for approximately 10% of the sample. The sequencing input was peripheral blood. Receptor source: a woman under 40 with COVID-19, enrolled during active disease.

The V call is TRBV9, the J call TRBJ2-5, with 12 nucleotides matching TRBD1. Germline V CDR1 and CDR2: SGDLS, YYNGEE. The junction had 10 bases not matched to a gene; V was cut back by 0 bases and J by 7 bases. This CDR3 is 17 amino acids long. The CDR3 nucleotides read TGTGCCAGCAGCGTAGGATCAGGGACAGGGGGCCCCGGGACCCAGTACTTC. This encodes CASSVGSGTGGPGTQYF.

J is TRBJ2-7 and V is TRBV27; 7 bases align to TRBD1. Germline loops: CDR1 MNHEY, CDR2 SMNVEV (reference sequence). Trimming cost V 6 bases and J 3 bases; bases outside gene matches: 5. This CDR3 spans 13 amino acids. In DNA, the CDR3 is TGTGCCAGCAGCCCCAGGGGGTACTACGAGCAGTACTTC. Translating gives CASSPRGYYEQYF.

The chain couples TRBV25-1 to TRBJ2-1, with a possible D match to TRBD1 (6 bases). The germline CDR1 and CDR2 sequences are MGHDK and SYGVNS. The ends were cut back, 1 base at V and 1 base at J, with 14 bases in the middle. The CDR3 totals 17 residues. DNA of the CDR3: TGTGCCAGCAGTGAATGGGGGCTAGTAGAGTCCTACAATGAGCAGTTCTTC. Its protein product is CASSEWGLVESYNEQFF.

This chain's CDR3 is CASSLAGSYTF. CDR3 nucleotides: TGTGCCAGCAGCTTGGCCGGGAGCTACACCTTC. The chain recombines TRBV5-6 with TRBJ1-2, with D unresolved. V was trimmed by 0 bases and J by 9 bases, leaving 6 bases between them. The CDR3 length is 11 residues. Per the germline V gene, CDR1 is SGHDT and CDR2 is YYEEEE. Full variable domain (outside the CDR3, taken from reference TRBV5-6 and TRBJ1-2): DAGVTQSPTHLIKTRGQQVTLRCSPKSGHDTVSWYQQALGQGPQFIFQYYEEEERQRGNFPDRFSGHQFPNYSSELNVNALLLGDSALYLCASSLAGSYTFGSGTRLTVV.

The gene calls are TRBV7-6 and TRBJ2-3; D uncertain. The ends were cut back, 1 base at V and 10 bases at J, with 12 bases in the middle. CDR3 size: 13 residues. Germline lookup yields CDR1 SGHVS and CDR2 FNYEAQ. The CDR3 coding sequence is TGTGCCAGCAGCTTAGTTCACAAGTCGCCGCAGTATTTT. Translated: CASSLVHKSPQYF.

The V gene is TRBV6-6, the J gene TRBJ1-2, with TRBD1 identical over 10 bases. V gave up 5 bases and J gave up 0 bases; unmatched junction bases: 3. Per the germline V gene, CDR1 is MNHNY and CDR2 is SVGAGI (reference sequence). This CDR3 contains 15 residues. The CDR3 reads CASSTTGGANYGYTF. The CDR3 DNA reads as TGTGCCAGCAGTACGACAGGGGGCGCTAACTATGGCTACACCTTC.

The rearrangement uses TRBV24-1 and TRBJ2-7, with D perhaps TRBD1 (6 bases). V lost 1 base and J lost 8, with 17 bases in between. Germline-derived CDR1 and CDR2 are KGHDR and SFDVKD. The CDR3 totals 15 residues. The CDR3: CATSDFRDTTTKQYF. CDR3 sequence (DNA): TGTGCCACCAGTGATTTTAGGGACACTACTACGAAGCAGTACTTC.

This chain joins TRBV6-1 and TRBJ2-3, with TRBD2 matching over 9 bases. V was pared by 3 bases and J by 4 bases, with 8 bases of the junction left unmatched. Germline V gives CDR1 MNHNS, CDR2 SASEGT. This CDR3 spans 16 amino acids. In DNA form, the CDR3 reads TGTGCCAGCAGTGACGGGTGGGCTAGCGGGGCAGATACGCAGTATTTT. Translating gives CASSDGWASGADTQYF.

V gene TRBV7-6 combines with J gene TRBJ1-1; TRBD1 agrees at 12 bases. V was clipped by 5 bases and J by 5 bases; unmatched bases: 3. Germline values: CDR1 SGHVS, CDR2 FNYEAQ. The CDR3 runs 14 residues. In nucleotides, the CDR3 is TGTGCCAGCAGCCTGGGACAGGGGGCGACTGAAGCTTTCTTT. As protein: CASSLGQGATEAFF.

CDR3 region: CASSASGGRTDTQYF. CDR3 nucleotide sequence: TGTGCCAGCAGTGCTAGCGGGGGGAGGACAGATACGCAGTATTTT. The chain joins TRBV4-2 to TRBJ2-3; 11 positions match TRBD2. Trimming took 6 bases from V and 3 from J; bases not matched to a gene: 5. CDR1 and CDR2 from the germline V gene are LGHNA and YNFKEQ. The CDR3 runs 15 residues.

This clone was recorded only once. The J gene is TRBJ1-2, the V gene TRBV10-3; maybe TRBD1 (5 bases). V was cut by 0 bases and J by 5 bases, with 13 bases left in between. The CDR3 is 15 residues long. Germline V gene sequence: CDR1 ENHRY, CDR2 SYGVKD. CDR3: CAISESPGEGYGYTF. CDR3 coding DNA: TGTGCCATCAGTGAGTCCCCCGGGGAGGGGTATGGCTACACCTTC.

The rearrangement links TRBV6-5 to TRBJ2-7, with 9 positions matching TRBD1. Germline CDR1 is MNHEY and CDR2 is SVGAGI. V shed 4 bases, J shed 9 bases, and the junction held 7 bases outside the gene matches. This CDR3 comprises 13 residues. CDR3 bases: TGTGCCAGCAGTTGGGGACAGGGAGGTATGCAGTACTTC. It codes for CASSWGQGGMQYF.

This clone was detected a few times. CDR3: CATAGAVREDQPQHF. For the CDR3, the DNA is TGCGCCACGGCGGGGGCAGTTAGAGAAGATCAGCCCCAGCATTTT. This rearrangement joins TRBV10-1 to TRBJ1-5; D may be TRBD1 (6 bases). Germline V gene data show CDR1 as WNHNN and CDR2 as SYGVQD (reference sequence). Trimming shortened V by 10 bases and J by 5 bases, and 21 bases separated the two germline ends. CDR3 length: 15 residues.

The V gene is TRBV7-9, the J gene TRBJ1-6; TRBD1 is a possible D gene (6 bases). The CDR3 runs to 15 residues. Per germline, CDR1 SEHNR and CDR2 FQNEAQ (reference sequence). The V end lost 1 base, the J end lost 10 bases, and 14 bases lay between the germline ends. CDR3 nucleotides: TGTGCCAGCAGCTTAGGTCAGGGGTCAGACTCACCCCTCCACTTT. This gives the protein CASSLGQGSDSPLHF.

The V and J genes are TRBV11-2 and TRBJ1-6; a possible D gene is TRBD1 (6 bases). V gave up 1 base and J gave up 7 bases, with 11 bases separating them. CDR3 length: 15 amino acids. Germline V CDR1 and CDR2: SGHAT, FQNNGV. The CDR3 reads CASSLALGANSPLHF. CDR3 DNA: TGTGCCAGCAGCTTAGCTCTGGGGGCAAATTCACCCCTCCACTTT.